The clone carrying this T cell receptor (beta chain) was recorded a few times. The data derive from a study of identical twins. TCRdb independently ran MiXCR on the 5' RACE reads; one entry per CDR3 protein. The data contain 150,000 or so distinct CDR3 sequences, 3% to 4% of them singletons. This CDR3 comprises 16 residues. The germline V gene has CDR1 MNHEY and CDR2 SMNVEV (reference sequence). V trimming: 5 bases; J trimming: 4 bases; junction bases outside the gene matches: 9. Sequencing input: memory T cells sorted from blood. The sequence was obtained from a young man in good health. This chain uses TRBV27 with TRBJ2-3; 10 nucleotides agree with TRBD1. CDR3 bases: TGTGCCAGCAGTCCCCTTAGACAGGGGGCCCCAGATACGCAGTATTTT. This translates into CASSPLRQGAPDTQYF.